The clone carrying this TCR beta chain has only a few counts. Its antigen is unidentified. TCRdb re-called the reads with MiXCR, one entry per CDR3 protein. The table has fewer than 300,000 distinct CDR3 sequences, about 25% seen once. This specimen comes from a study of T cell repertoires in cytomegalovirus infection. Trimming shortened V by 0 bases and J by 1 base, and 10 bases separated the two germline ends. The CDR3 is 15 amino acids. Germline V gives CDR1 SGHTA, CDR2 FQGNSA. Study results and caveats: Summed frequency of public TCR beta families distinguished CMV carriers with the relevant HLA.

The specimen was PBMCs. This chain joins TRBV7-2 and TRBJ2-7; D might be TRBD2 (5 bases). The receptor's source is a human donor in good health (CMV status not recorded). Some clones in this sample may be carry-over from other donors' samples. CDR3 in DNA: TGTGCCAGCAGCTTAGCACGGCGGGCTTCCTACGAGCAGTACTTC. Translation: CASSLARRASYEQYF. The full variable domain, with the rest looked up from reference TRBV7-2 and TRBJ2-7, is GAGVSQSPSNKVTEKGKDVELRCDPISGHTALYWYRQSLGQGLEFLIYFQGNSAPDKSGLPSDRFSAERTGGSVSTLTIQRTQQEDSAVYLCASSLARRASYEQYFGPGTRLTVT.